This T cell receptor (beta chain) was recovered during a study of blood T cell repertoires in COVID-19. The overall study: The United States, Italy and Spain provided the acute and convalescent COVID-19 samples. The analysed material was cDNA or gDNA that came from T cells, B-cell-depleted T cells, or PBMCs.

In germline, CDR1 is SNHLY, CDR2 FYNNEI. The CDR3 has 14 residues. Trimming cost V 8 bases and J 0 bases; bases outside gene matches: 5. As originally analysed: Using reference gene primer amplification, nucleated cell counts were estimated. TCRdb keeps only in-frame clones here, not all; method: immunoSEQ multiplex PCR. V, J and clone size reflect that table, while D and trimming were determined from the DNA. Of about 170,000 clones listed, about four fifths are singletons. Sequencing input: peripheral blood. The chain is built from TRBV2 and TRBJ2-3; 7 bases match TRBD1. The receptor was isolated from a woman in her seventies with acute or convalescent COVID-19. The CDR3 region is CASRSGGSTDTQYF. The CDR3 coding sequence is TGTGCCAGCCGTTCAGGGGGTAGCACAGATACGCAGTATTTT.